These 15 T cell receptor beta chains were sequenced from one sample in a study of blood T cells in healthy people across ages. Alongside a J-beta primer mix, a sample-barcoded 5' primer served in a second PCR lasting about 7 to 12 cycles. TCRdb processed the 5' RACE reads anew with MiXCR; each CDR3 protein has one entry. The table has fewer than 2,000,000 distinct CDR3 sequences, roughly two fifths seen once. The sequenced sample consisted of blood. These receptors were collected from a human donor in good health.

V usage is TRBV11-3 and J usage is TRBJ1-2, with D possibly being TRBD1 (5 bases). V lost 2 bases to trimming and J lost 3 bases, with 10 bases between them. Germline assignment: CDR1 SGHNT and CDR2 YENEEA. This CDR3 region has 14 residues. The CDR3 loop is CASSLRDSYYGYTF. As DNA, the CDR3 is TGTGCCAGCAGCTTACGCGACAGCTACTATGGCTACACCTTC.

In this sample, this clonotype turned up a few times. V gene TRBV7-2 combines with J gene TRBJ1-2, with TRBD1 identical over 7 bases. V gave up 4 bases and J gave up 1 base; unmatched junction bases: 3. Germline CDR1 is SGHTA and CDR2 is FQGNSA. This CDR3 comprises 14 residues. CDR3 in DNA: TGTGCCAGCAGCTGGGGGACAGTTAACTATGGCTACACCTTC. Protein: CASSWGTVNYGYTF.

J is TRBJ1-5 and V is TRBV6-1; TRBD1 might be the D (6 bases). The CDR3 is 14 residues long. V gave up 8 bases and J gave up 6 bases, with 17 bases separating them. Per the germline V gene, CDR1 is MNHNS and CDR2 is SASEGT. This CDR3 reads CASGADSLGQPQHF. The CDR3 region has the DNA TGTGCCAGCGGCGCGGACAGCCTCGGTCAGCCCCAGCATTTT.

This chain connects TRBV30 to TRBJ2-5, with TRBD2 identical over 14 bases. Germline lookup yields CDR1 GTSNPN and CDR2 SVGIG (reference sequence). The CDR3 is 15 amino acids. V lost 2 bases, J lost 3 bases, and 2 bases stayed unmatched. The CDR3: CAWSWGLAGEETQYF. The CDR3 nucleotides are TGTGCCTGGAGTTGGGGACTAGCGGGGGAAGAGACCCAGTACTTC.

This clonotype has more than one count but fewer than ten. The V call is TRBV12-3 or TRBV12-4, the J call TRBJ1-1, with D unclear. The CDR3 loop spans 14 amino acids. V lost 9 bases to trimming and J lost 3 bases, with 17 bases between them. CDR3 loop: CASSAGGMYTEAFF. The CDR3 nucleotides read TGTGCCAGTTCGGCCGGCGGGATGTACACTGAAGCTTTCTTT.

This clonotype was recorded a few times. The chain recombines TRBV6-2 or TRBV6-3 with TRBJ2-1; tentatively, D is TRBD2 (6 bases). V dropped 4 bases and J dropped 5 bases, with 15 bases sitting between them. CDR1 is MNHEY and CDR2 is SVGEGT in the germline V gene. The CDR3 spans 15 residues. The CDR3 sequence: CASSLGGWDNNEQFF. The CDR3 DNA sequence: TGTGCCAGCAGTTTGGGGGGTTGGGATAACAATGAGCAGTTCTTC.

V usage is TRBV4-1 and J usage is TRBJ1-5; 7 bases align to TRBD1. The CDR3 runs to 17 residues. Germline CDR1 is MGHRA and CDR2 is YSYEKL. The V gene end was trimmed by 2 bases and the J gene end by 4 bases; junction bases not matched to a gene: 11. The CDR3 region has the DNA TGCGCCAGCAGCCAATTTCCCCCGGGACAGAGGAATCAGCCCCAGCATTTT. This translates into CASSQFPPGQRNQPQHF.

This clonotype was counted only a few times. The V and J genes are TRBV9 and TRBJ2-5, with TRBD2 matching 9 bases. From germline, CDR1 is SGDLS and CDR2 YYNGEE. V was clipped by 4 bases and J by 11 bases; unmatched bases: 18. CDR3 size: 16 residues. The CDR3 is CASSPSGLAGTGEQYF. Written as DNA, the CDR3 is TGTGCCAGCAGCCCCAGTGGGCTAGCGGGGACGGGGGAGCAGTACTTC.

The CDR3 sequence is CSAREPLAGETQYF. CDR3 coding DNA: TGCAGTGCTAGAGAGCCTCTAGCTGGAGAGACCCAGTACTTC. The J gene is TRBJ2-5, the V gene TRBV20-1; TRBD2 is a possible D gene (5 bases). Trimming stripped 0 bases from V and 4 bases from J, with 12 bases between. Germline CDR1 DFQATT, CDR2 SNEGSKA (reference sequence). The CDR3 contains 14 residues.

This clonotype was recorded only once. The rearrangement uses TRBV5-1 and TRBJ2-5; the match to TRBD2 covers 12 bases. The CDR3 is 15 amino acids. The junction had 10 bases not matched to a gene; V was cut back by 4 bases and J by 9 bases. Per germline, CDR1 SGHRS and CDR2 YFSETQ. The DNA for the CDR3 is TGCGCCAGCAGCACTAGCGGGGGGCCTCAGAAGGCCCAGTACTTC. Its protein product is CASSTSGGPQKAQYF.

Here the CDR3 reads CASSQSSDSYNEQFF. CDR3 in DNA: TGCGCCAGCAGCCAAAGCAGTGATTCCTACAATGAGCAGTTCTTC. The chain carries TRBV4-3 and TRBJ2-1; D is unresolved. CDR3 length: 15 amino acids. In germline, CDR1 is LGHNA, CDR2 YSLEER. V dropped 2 bases and J dropped 1 base, with 9 bases sitting between them.

The chain is built from TRBV6-2 or TRBV6-3 and TRBJ2-7; D not resolved. In germline, CDR1 is MNHEY, CDR2 SVGEGT. The CDR3 is 12 residues long. V was pared by 10 bases and J by 0 bases, with 10 bases between. Here the CDR3 DNA reads TGTGCCACCTCATACGCCTCCTACGAGCAGTACTTC. Translating gives CATSYASYEQYF.

The chain is built from TRBV14 and TRBJ2-7; tentatively, D is TRBD1 (7 bases). Germline V gene data show CDR1 as SGHDN and CDR2 as FVKESK. Trimming took 4 bases from V and 6 from J, leaving 16 bases between them. CDR3 length equals 14 residues. Written as DNA, the CDR3 is TGTGCCAGCAGCCCGCCCGGAGGGGGCTCCGAGCAGTACTTC. The encoded protein is CASSPPGGGSEQYF.

This clonotype was observed a single time. The gene calls are TRBV6-2 or TRBV6-3 and TRBJ2-3, with 8 bases fitting TRBD2. With V trimmed by 11 bases and J by 0 bases, 10 bases remained unmatched. The CDR3 has 15 amino acids. Germline loops: CDR1 MNHEY, CDR2 SVGEGT. In nucleotides, the CDR3 is TGTGCCGGCTCCTTACTAGCGGAGAGCACAGATACGCAGTATTTT. It yields the protein CAGSLLAESTDTQYF.

The chain has TRBV4-3 and TRBJ2-3, with a possible D match to TRBD1 (6 bases). V lost 2 bases and J lost 0, with 21 bases in between. The germline V gene encodes CDR1 LGHNA and CDR2 YSLEER. The CDR3 contains 19 residues. The CDR3 region is CASSQLRGGSLPSTDTQYF. The CDR3 DNA is TGCGCCAGCAGCCAACTCCGAGGGGGATCCCTACCTAGCACAGATACGCAGTATTTT.